A single sample gave rise to the 5 T cell receptor beta chains below, sequenced in a study of blood T cell repertoires in COVID-19. TCRdb keeps only in-frame clones here, not all; method: immunoSEQ multiplex PCR. Among under 300,000 clones listed, about 90% were seen once. The sample consisted of peripheral blood. The receptors here all came from a woman aged 35 to 49 with acute or convalescent COVID-19.

The J gene is TRBJ2-6, the V gene TRBV6-5; possible D gene TRBD2, 5 bases. CDR1 is MNHEY and CDR2 is SVGAGI in the germline V gene. The CDR3 length is 14 residues. V gave up 9 bases and J gave up 0 bases, with 9 bases separating them. The CDR3 is CASARGSGANVLTF. In DNA form, the CDR3 reads TGTGCCAGTGCTCGGGGCTCTGGGGCCAACGTCCTGACTTTC.

This chain uses TRBV30 with TRBJ1-2, with no clear D. This CDR3 has 13 residues. V gave up 4 bases and J gave up 0 bases, with 9 bases separating them. From germline, CDR1 is GTSNPN and CDR2 SVGIG (reference sequence). In DNA, the CDR3 is TGTGCCTGGACTGACGGGTCTAACTATGGCTACACCTTC. Residues: CAWTDGSNYGYTF.

This CDR3 reads CAWRQQGAINTEAFF. The CDR3 DNA sequence: TGTGCCTGGAGGCAACAGGGGGCGATTAACACTGAAGCTTTCTTT. The J gene is TRBJ1-1, the V gene TRBV30; 9 bases are shared with TRBD1. Germline V gene sequence: CDR1 GTSNPN, CDR2 SVGIG (reference sequence). With V trimmed by 3 bases and J by 2 bases, 7 bases remained unmatched. The length of the CDR3 is 15 residues.

The rearrangement joins TRBV14 to TRBJ2-5, with D perhaps matching TRBD2 (6 bases). The CDR3 length is 13 residues. Looked up from germline, CDR1 is SGHDN and CDR2 is FVKESK. V was trimmed by 1 base and J by 3 bases, leaving 6 bases between them. The CDR3 spells CASSQVAEETQYF. Here the CDR3 DNA reads TGTGCCAGCAGCCAAGTAGCGGAAGAGACCCAGTACTTC.

The chain carries TRBV7-9 and TRBJ1-1; D unclear. The CDR3 has 12 residues. The germline V gene has CDR1 SEHNR and CDR2 FQNEAQ (reference sequence). V was cut by 10 bases and J by 3 bases, with 12 bases left in between. CDR3 amino acids: CATEIDYTEAFF. In nucleotides, the CDR3 is TGTGCCACCGAGATAGATTACACTGAAGCTTTCTTT.